This T cell receptor beta chain appears in the sequencing data of a study of blood T cell repertoires in COVID-19. As for the study in general: From T cells, B-cell-depleted T cells, or PBMCs came the material, which was cDNA or gDNA.

Per the original methods: Counts of nucleated cells, estimated from reference gene primer amplification, were obtained. Some clones are missing from TCRdb's copy, which holds only in-frame ones; the method was immunoSEQ multiplex PCR. The D gene and trimming were derived from the DNA, and the V and J assignments and clone size from that table. The sample contains about 160,000 clones, approximately 81% of which appear only once. Seattle's cohort entered during active infection and was followed longitudinally. This CDR3 contains 10 residues. CDR1 LGHNT and CDR2 FRNRAP come from the germline V gene. The chain uses TRBV12-5 and TRBJ2-7, with TRBD1 as a possible D gene (5 bases). The receptor was isolated from a woman in her forties or fifties with COVID-19, enrolled during active disease. The sequenced sample consisted of peripheral blood. The CDR3 DNA is TGTGTCGGTAGGGGCGACGAGCAGTACTTC. As protein: CVGRGDEQYF.